Below, 21 T cell receptor beta chains from the same sample are listed, as sequenced in a study of blood T cells in healthy people across ages. Primers used in a second PCR of roughly 6 to 12 cycles were a sample-barcoded 5' primer and a J-beta primer mix. From the 5' RACE reads, TCRdb called clonotypes with MiXCR, one entry per CDR3 protein. The table has 730,000 or so distinct CDR3 sequences, more than 40% seen once; the top ten hold 20% to 25%. Material: blood. Receptor source: a woman aged 55-70 years in good health.

This CDR3 is CASSPTSSAYNEQFF. The CDR3 DNA sequence: TGTGCCAGCAGCCCTACGTCCTCCGCTTACAATGAGCAGTTCTTC. The V gene is TRBV12-3 or TRBV12-4, the J gene TRBJ2-1; no clear D gene. The CDR3 sequence is 15 residues long. The ends were cut back, 6 bases at V and 4 bases at J, with 16 bases in the middle.

The sample holds a few counts of this clonotype. The chain uses TRBV20-1 and TRBJ2-7, with 9 bases aligning to TRBD2. The end of the DNA aligns better with TRBJ2-5, so the J call may be wrong. CDR1 and CDR2 from the germline V gene are DFQATT and SNEGSKA (reference sequence). This CDR3 is built from 14 residues. The CDR3 DNA is TGCAGTGCCCCCTCAGCGGGGGGACGGGAGACCCAGTACTTC. Amino acid sequence: CSAPSAGGRETQYF.

The DNA of the CDR3 is TGTGCCAGCAGTGCTGTACAGGGGGCGCGTGGCTACACCTTC. Translated, it gives CASSAVQGARGYTF. This sequence joins TRBV6-1 and TRBJ1-2, with 9 bases lining up with TRBD1. CDR1 MNHNS and CDR2 SASEGT come from the germline V gene. The CDR3 has 14 residues. V trimming: 4 bases; J trimming: 7 bases; junction bases outside the gene matches: 7.

This clonotype has at least ten counts. This rearrangement joins TRBV15 to TRBJ2-3; no definite D call. The V gene lost 3 bases and the J gene lost 2 bases, with 15 bases spanning the gap. CDR1 is LNHNV and CDR2 is YYDKDF in the germline V gene (reference sequence). This CDR3 contains 16 residues. CDR3 coding DNA: TGTGCCACCAGCAGGACGGGCCGCAGCCCCACAGATACGCAGTATTTT. It translates to CATSRTGRSPTDTQYF.

The chain joins TRBV7-2 to TRBJ1-1; D unresolved. This CDR3 has 15 amino acids. V was clipped by 1 base and J by 1 base, with 10 bases between them. Germline V lookup: CDR1 SGHTA, CDR2 FQGNSA. The CDR3 DNA reads as TGTGCCAGCAGCTTAGGAAGGGCGGGGAACACTGAAGCTTTCTTT. Its translation is CASSLGRAGNTEAFF.

This clonotype was detected ten times or more. This sequence joins TRBV6-2 or TRBV6-3 and TRBJ1-2; unclear D gene. This CDR3 spans 14 amino acids. Per the germline V gene, CDR1 is MNHEY and CDR2 is SVGEGT. The V gene lost 5 bases and the J gene lost 5 bases, with 15 bases spanning the gap. In nucleotides, the CDR3 is TGTGCCAGCAGTACCGTGGGAGTTCGATATGGCTACACCTTC. Translated, it gives CASSTVGVRYGYTF.

This clonotype has only one observation. The V gene is TRBV6-5, the J gene TRBJ1-2, with 11 bases that match TRBD1. The V gene end was trimmed by 1 base and the J gene end by 4 bases; junction bases not matched to a gene: 8. CDR1 is MNHEY, CDR2 SVGAGI, per germline. This CDR3 has 17 amino acids. The CDR3 loop reads CASSYFPGTGGAYGYTF. As DNA, the CDR3 is TGTGCCAGCAGTTACTTCCCCGGGACAGGGGGGGCCTATGGCTACACCTTC.

J is TRBJ2-2 and V is TRBV7-2, with 12 bases that match TRBD2. This CDR3 is 17 amino acids long. The germline V gene encodes CDR1 SGHTA and CDR2 FQGNSA. V lost 5 bases to trimming and J lost 4 bases; unmatched junction nucleotides: 8. The CDR3 protein is CASSPRLAGEPTGELFF. For the CDR3, the DNA is TGTGCCAGCAGCCCCCGACTAGCGGGAGAGCCCACCGGGGAGCTGTTTTTT.

This clonotype was seen a few times. The chain links TRBV2 to TRBJ2-1, with 8 positions matching TRBD1. The CDR3 spans 14 residues. CDR1 is SNHLY, CDR2 FYNNEI, per germline. The J segment lost 7 bases and the V segment lost 6 bases, leaving 8 bases of the junction unmatched. CDR3 region: CASRRDRLWNEQFF. The CDR3 DNA reads as TGTGCCAGCAGACGGGACAGGCTTTGGAATGAGCAGTTCTTC.

The chain uses TRBV7-9 and TRBJ2-1; D tentatively reads TRBD1 or TRBD2 (5 bases each). CDR1 is SEHNR and CDR2 is FQNEAQ in the germline V gene (reference sequence). This CDR3 has 15 amino acids. V shed 3 bases and J shed 8 bases, with 17 bases lying between them. The CDR3, as DNA: TGTGCCAGCAGCTTTGGTAGCGCCCTAGGGGATGAGCAGTTCTTC. Encoded protein: CASSFGSALGDEQFF. Full variable domain (outside the CDR3, taken from reference TRBV7-9 and TRBJ2-1): DTGVSQNPRHKITKRGQNVTFRCDPISEHNRLYWYRQTLGQGPEFLTYFQNEAQLEKSRLLSDRFSAERPKGSFSTLEIQRTEQGDSAMYLCASSFGSALGDEQFFGPGTRLTVL.

CDR3: CASSFNGDRNAPLHF. The CDR3 coding sequence is TGTGCCAGCAGCTTTAACGGGGACAGAAATGCACCCCTCCACTTT. The chain carries TRBV7-8 and TRBJ1-6, with 7 positions matching TRBD1. V was clipped by 3 bases and J by 11 bases; unmatched bases: 10. From germline, CDR1 is SGHVS and CDR2 FQNEAQ. The CDR3 runs 15 residues.

There are many counts of this clonotype. The J gene is TRBJ2-3, the V gene TRBV7-2, with D tentatively TRBD2 (6 bases). Looked up from germline, CDR1 is SGHTA and CDR2 is FQGNSA. CDR3 size: 17 residues. The ends were cut back, 2 bases at V and 1 base at J, with 16 bases in the middle. This CDR3 reads CASSLRDGSGGTDTQYF. CDR3 nucleotides: TGTGCCAGCAGCTTACGTGACGGTAGCGGCGGCACAGATACGCAGTATTTT. Together with reference TRBV7-2 and TRBJ2-3, the CDR3 gives the full variable domain: GAGVSQSPSNKVTEKGKDVELRCDPISGHTALYWYRQSLGQGLEFLIYFQGNSAPDKSGLPSDRFSAERTGGSVSTLTIQRTQQEDSAVYLCASSLRDGSGGTDTQYFGPGTRLTVL.

The CDR3 here is CSVSVGGWNTEAFF. CDR3 DNA: TGCAGCGTGTCGGTCGGGGGATGGAACACTGAAGCTTTCTTT. V usage is TRBV29-1 and J usage is TRBJ1-1; TRBD1 is a possible D gene (5 bases). The CDR3 extends over 14 amino acids. The germline V gene encodes CDR1 SQVTM and CDR2 ANQGSEA. Trimming took off 6 bases at V and 1 base at J, with 15 bases between the two ends.

As DNA, the CDR3 is TGTGCCAGCAGCCAAGGGGGCGCGTACGACTATGGCTACACCTTC. This sequence encodes CASSQGGAYDYGYTF. The chain employs TRBV9 and TRBJ1-2; 7 bases map to TRBD1. The CDR3 loop spans 15 amino acids. Germline V lookup: CDR1 SGDLS, CDR2 YYNGEE. Germline trimming cut 4 bases from V and 3 bases from J; bases unmatched to any gene: 9.

The CDR3 DNA follows: TGCAGTGCTGGACCTGGGGCTCAAGGAGATACGCAGTATTTT. It translates to CSAGPGAQGDTQYF. This rearrangement joins TRBV20-1 to TRBJ2-3; possible D gene TRBD1, 5 bases. In germline, CDR1 is DFQATT, CDR2 SNEGSKA (reference sequence). Trimming removed 5 bases at V and 5 bases at J, with 17 bases between. The CDR3 has 14 amino acids.

Only one count was recorded for this clonotype. V and J are TRBV5-1 and TRBJ2-1, with TRBD1 as a possible D gene (7 bases). The length of the CDR3 is 15 residues. Per the germline V gene, CDR1 is SGHRS and CDR2 is YFSETQ. Trimming took 6 bases from V and 0 from J, leaving 13 bases between them. The CDR3 bases are TGCGCCAGCAAGGAGGGGGCATTCTCCTACAATGAGCAGTTCTTC. This sequence encodes CASKEGAFSYNEQFF.

The V gene is TRBV20-1, the J gene TRBJ1-6, with D possibly TRBD1 on 6 matching bases. This CDR3 has 12 residues. Trimming pared 6 bases from V and 7 bases from J, leaving 10 bases between. Germline CDR1 and CDR2: DFQATT and SNEGSKA (reference sequence). CDR3 DNA: TGCAGTGCAGGGGGTCGGAATTCACCCCTCCACTTT. As protein: CSAGGRNSPLHF.

The genes are TRBV6-1 and TRBJ1-5; D gene unclear. V shed 6 bases and J shed 6 bases, with 6 bases lying between them. Per germline, CDR1 MNHNS and CDR2 SASEGT. The CDR3 totals 11 residues. The CDR3 DNA sequence: TGTGCCAGCAGAGGCTTTCAGCCCCAGCATTTT. Amino acid sequence: CASRGFQPQHF.

This clonotype has only a few counts. The rearrangement joins TRBV27 to TRBJ2-7; D possibly corresponds to TRBD2 (7 bases). This CDR3 has 18 amino acids. Trimming pared 0 bases from V and 4 bases from J, leaving 22 bases between. CDR1 is MNHEY and CDR2 is SMNVEV in the germline V gene (reference sequence). The CDR3 sequence is CASSLSWSGGRGGYEQYF. CDR3 sequence (DNA): TGTGCCAGCAGTTTATCTTGGTCGGGAGGCCGAGGGGGGTACGAGCAGTACTTC.

The gene calls are TRBV7-3 and TRBJ2-3; no reliable D call. V shed 3 bases and J shed 1 base, with 8 bases lying between them. Looked up from germline, CDR1 is SGHTA and CDR2 is FQGTGA. This CDR3 has 14 residues. The CDR3 region has the DNA TGTGCCAGCAGCTTCAGACCCCGCACAGATACGCAGTATTTT. It yields the protein CASSFRPRTDTQYF.

As concerns this clonotype: Compared with germline, one end of the junction differs, possibly owing to a read error. V usage is TRBV2 and J usage is TRBJ2-5; weak D call: TRBD2 (5 bases). The J call is doubtful: the DNA matches TRBJ2-7 better. Germline lookup yields CDR1 SNHLY and CDR2 FYNNEI. The CDR3 sequence is 14 residues long. CDR3 sequence reads: CVSSEGLATYEQYF. The CDR3 DNA sequence: TGTGTCAGCAGTGAAGGCCTAGCCACCTACGAGCAGTACTTC.